These T cell receptor beta chains were read from a single sample in a study of shared clonotypes between healthy human individuals. Measured with immunoSEQ multiplex PCR; TCRdb has only the in-frame clones, and not every one. The table includes some 2,000,000 clones, approximately 95% detected once. Sequences were obtained from naive CD4+ T cells sorted from blood. Every receptor here comes from a man in his late teens or twenties in good health. CDR3s include the opening cysteine and the closing phenylalanine or tryptophan. A D gene is named only where the DNA matches it firmly. The size of a clone is reported for some rows only, either as once, few or many, or as a class for expanded clones.

J | size | D | V | CDR3 | DNA
TRBJ1-4 | NA | NA | TRBV10-1 | CASRWMSSKLFF | TGCGCCAGCAGGTGGATGAGCTCAAAACTGTTTTTT
TRBJ2-4 | NA | NA | TRBV5-4 | CASSLKNSPENIQYF | TGTGCCAGCAGCTTAAAAAACAGTCCCGAAAACATTCAGTACTTC
TRBJ2-2 | NA | NA | TRBV30 | CAWRRGVDTGELFF | TGTGCCTGGAGAAGGGGAGTCGACACCGGGGAGCTGTTTTTT
TRBJ2-3 | once | TRBD2 | TRBV15 | CATSRAVVAGGLDTQYF | TGTGCCACCAGCAGAGCGGTGGTAGCGGGAGGCCTGGATACGCAGTATTTT
TRBJ1-6 | NA | TRBD1 | TRBV9 | CASSELTGTANSPLHF | TGTGCCAGCAGCGAACTGACCGGGACAGCTAATTCACCCCTCCACTTT
TRBJ2-2 | NA | NA | TRBV18 | CASSPPSRANTGELFF | TGTGCCAGCTCACCACCCTCCAGGGCCAACACCGGGGAGCTGTTTTTT
TRBJ1-4 | once | NA | TRBV27 | CASSPAGSGALLF | TGTGCCAGCAGTCCGGCCGGGAGTGGGGCCCTACTTTTT
TRBJ1-3 | NA | NA | TRBV6-1 | CASRDNPGNTIYF | TGTGCCAGCAGGGACAACCCTGGAAACACCATATATTTT
TRBJ2-1 | NA | TRBD1 | TRBV28 | CASSLRDRGGEQFF | TGTGCCAGCAGTTTAAGGGACAGGGGTGGTGAGCAGTTCTTC
TRBJ2-5 | NA | NA | TRBV29-1 | CSAEGGARETQYF | TGCAGCGCCGAGGGGGGGGCGAGGGAGACCCAGTACTTC
TRBJ1-3 | NA | TRBD1 | TRBV11-2 | CASSPRGTDSGNTIYF | TGTGCCAGCAGCCCCAGGGGGACGGACTCTGGAAACACCATATATTTT
TRBJ1-2 | NA | TRBD1 | TRBV18 | CASSPGTGPYGYTF | TGTGCCAGCTCACCGGGGACAGGCCCCTATGGCTACACCTTC
TRBJ1-5 | NA | NA | TRBV2 | CASKDSRSNQPQHF | TGTGCCAGCAAAGACAGCCGAAGCAATCAGCCCCAGCATTTT
TRBJ2-7 | NA | TRBD1 | TRBV6-5 | CASGRTGTSYEQYF | TGTGCCAGCGGAAGGACAGGGACCTCCTACGAGCAGTACTTC
TRBJ2-2 | NA | TRBD1 | TRBV5-1 | CASSLRRTGNTGELFF | TGCGCCAGCAGCTTGAGACGGACAGGGAACACCGGGGAGCTGTTTTTT
TRBJ2-3 | once | TRBD1 | TRBV18 | CASSPGDRGTDTQYF | TGTGCCAGCTCACCCGGGGACAGGGGCACAGATACGCAGTATTTT
TRBJ2-2 | NA | NA | TRBV18 | CASSQGTNTGELFF | TGTGCCAGCTCACAAGGGACGAACACCGGGGAGCTGTTTTTT
TRBJ1-2 | NA | NA | TRBV2 | CASRAGNYGYTF | TGTGCCAGCAGAGCAGGGAACTATGGCTACACCTTC
TRBJ2-2 | NA | TRBD1 | TRBV29-1 | CSAGQGTTNTGELFF | TGCAGCGCGGGACAGGGGACGACGAACACCGGGGAGCTGTTTTTT
TRBJ2-7 | NA | NA | TRBV28 | CASSLGDPLVTYEQYF | TGTGCCAGCAGTTTAGGCGACCCCCTGGTTACCTACGAGCAGTACTTC
TRBJ2-1 | NA | TRBD2 | TRBV25-1 | CASSELNSGGNEQFF | TGTGCCAGCAGTGAATTGAATAGCGGGGGTAATGAGCAGTTCTTC
TRBJ1-6 | NA | TRBD1 | TRBV7-2 | CASSLLTGGVSGSPLHF | TGTGCCAGCAGCTTGCTTACAGGGGGGGTAAGCGGGTCACCCCTCCACTTT
TRBJ1-6 | NA | NA | TRBV5-4 | CASSLNVQTSPLHF | TGTGCCAGCAGCTTGAACGTCCAGACTTCACCCCTCCACTTT
TRBJ2-5 | NA | NA | TRBV28 | CASSPPQYF | TGTGCCAGCAGTCCGCCCCAGTACTTC
TRBJ1-5 | once | TRBD1 | TRBV15 | CATRMTGQSSQPQHF | TGTGCCACCAGGATGACGGGACAGTCATCTCAGCCCCAGCATTTT
TRBJ1-4 | NA | TRBD1 | TRBV18 | CASSPPGQGLEMVEKLFF | TGTGCCAGCTCACCCCCTGGACAGGGACTTGAAATGGTGGAAAAACTGTTTTTT
TRBJ1-1 | NA | NA | TRBV10-3 | CAISYSGPNTEAFF | TGTGCCATCAGTTACTCGGGCCCGAACACTGAAGCTTTCTTT
TRBJ2-5 | NA | TRBD1 | TRBV5-1 | CASSLDDRGVETQYF | TGCGCCAGCAGCTTGGACGACAGGGGGGTGGAGACCCAGTACTTC
TRBJ2-5 | NA | NA | TRBV2 | CASSGDGDGTQYF | TGTGCCAGCAGTGGGGACGGCGATGGGACCCAGTACTTC
TRBJ2-5 | NA | TRBD1 | TRBV6-5 | CASSPMDRWETQYF | TGTGCCAGCAGTCCGATGGACAGGTGGGAGACCCAGTACTTC
TRBJ2-3 | NA | NA | TRBV6-5 | CASSLAAGDTQYF | TGTGCCAGCAGCCTCGCAGCGGGAGATACGCAGTATTTT
TRBJ2-6 | NA | NA | TRBV7-2 | CASRVGRNGANVLTF | TGTGCCAGCAGAGTCGGCCGGAATGGGGCCAACGTCCTGACTTTC
TRBJ1-5 | once | NA | TRBV6-1 | CASSGNSYQPQHF | TGTGCCAGCAGTGGGAACAGTTACCAGCCCCAGCATTTT
TRBJ1-4 | NA | TRBD1 | TRBV30 | CAWSVYGSTGAQREKLFF | TGTGCCTGGAGTGTATATGGGTCCACAGGGGCGCAAAGGGAAAAACTGTTTTTT
TRBJ1-2 | NA | TRBD1 | TRBV15 | CATSTIQGLGYGYTF | TGTGCCACCAGCACTATACAGGGGTTAGGGTATGGCTACACCTTC
TRBJ2-5 | NA | NA | TRBV30 | CAWSVPGGETQYF | TGTGCCTGGAGTGTACCTGGTGGGGAGACCCAGTACTTC
TRBJ2-3 | NA | NA | TRBV10-2 | CASSEGEESTDTQYF | TGCGCCAGCAGTGAGGGGGAGGAGAGCACAGATACGCAGTATTTT
TRBJ2-7 | NA | NA | TRBV6-5 | CASSLSREQYF | TGTGCCAGCAGTTTGAGCCGAGAGCAGTACTTC
TRBJ2-3 | NA | TRBD1 | TRBV2 | CAIQGLHDTQYF | TGTGCCATACAGGGGTTACACGATACGCAGTATTTT
TRBJ1-2 | NA | NA | TRBV5-1 | CASSFGTDANYGYTF | TGCGCCAGCAGCTTCGGTACGGATGCTAACTATGGCTACACCTTC
TRBJ1-5 | NA | TRBD1 | TRBV27 | CASSIQGRRRNQPQHF | TGTGCCAGCAGTATACAGGGGAGGCGGCGCAATCAGCCCCAGCATTTT
TRBJ1-4 | NA | NA | TRBV6-1 | CASRSRTTNEKLFF | TGTGCCAGCAGATCCCGTACAACTAATGAAAAACTGTTTTTT
TRBJ1-2 | NA | TRBD1 | TRBV7-9 | CASSLADRGYGYTF | TGTGCCAGCAGCTTAGCGGACAGGGGCTATGGCTACACCTTC
TRBJ1-6 | NA | NA | TRBV11-2 | CASSFNRGQSPLHF | TGTGCCAGCAGCTTCAACCGGGGCCAATCACCCCTCCACTTT
TRBJ1-1 | NA | TRBD1 | TRBV5-4 | CASSLGPDRGTEAFF | TGTGCCAGCAGCTTGGGTCCGGACAGGGGGACTGAAGCTTTCTTT
TRBJ2-1 | NA | NA | TRBV5-6 | CASSLDGGSPYNEQFF | TGTGCCAGCAGCTTGGATGGGGGGAGCCCATACAATGAGCAGTTCTTC
TRBJ2-7 | NA | TRBD2 | TRBV6-5 | CASRRAGGASYEQYF | TGTGCCAGCAGGAGGGCGGGGGGAGCTTCCTACGAGCAGTACTTC
TRBJ2-7 | NA | NA | TRBV10-3 | CAISEFLGTAYEQYF | TGTGCCATCAGTGAGTTTCTCGGGACTGCCTACGAGCAGTACTTC
TRBJ2-3 | NA | NA | TRBV18 | CASSPPVTTDTQYF | TGTGCCAGCTCACCACCGGTAACCACAGATACGCAGTATTTT
TRBJ1-1 | NA | NA | TRBV30 | CAWSKFSTEAFF | TGTGCCTGGAGTAAGTTTAGCACTGAAGCTTTCTTT
TRBJ1-6 | NA | NA | TRBV13 | CASSLQGYGSPLHF | TGTGCCAGCAGCTTACAGGGATACGGTTCACCCCTCCACTTT
TRBJ1-2 | NA | TRBD1 | TRBV28 | CASTRGGASYGYTF | TGTGCCAGCACCCGAGGGGGCGCAAGCTATGGCTACACCTTC
TRBJ1-4 | NA | NA | TRBV28 | CATGGDGTNEKLFF | TGTGCCACCGGTGGGGACGGGACTAATGAAAAACTGTTTTTT
TRBJ1-2 | NA | TRBD1 | TRBV2 | CASRAEGQGNYGYTF | TGTGCCAGCAGGGCCGAGGGACAGGGGAACTATGGCTACACCTTC
TRBJ1-1 | NA | TRBD1 | TRBV5-1 | CASSLGTGANTEAFF | TGCGCCAGCAGCTTGGGTACAGGGGCGAACACTGAAGCTTTCTTT
TRBJ2-5 | NA | TRBD1 | TRBV15 | CATARQGAFETQYF | TGTGCCACCGCGAGACAGGGGGCGTTCGAGACCCAGTACTTC
TRBJ1-2 | NA | NA | TRBV5-1 | CASSPRPSLANYGYTF | TGCGCCAGCAGCCCCCGGCCCTCGCTCGCTAACTATGGCTACACCTTC
TRBJ1-5 | NA | TRBD1 | TRBV25-1 | CASSDRGNQPQHF | TGTGCCAGCAGTGACAGGGGGAATCAGCCCCAGCATTTT
TRBJ1-2 | few | NA | TRBV7-9 | CASSHRDTGDYGYTF | TGTGCCAGCAGCCACCGGGACACCGGCGACTATGGCTACACCTTC
TRBJ2-7 | NA | NA | TRBV6-5 | CASRPNSYEQYF | TGTGCCAGCAGACCAAACTCCTACGAGCAGTACTTC